The 28 T cell receptor beta chains presented below share a single source sample, sequenced in a study of cytomegalovirus exposure and HLA in healthy donors. The PCR employed 60 Vbeta primers together with 13 Jbeta primers. The data were produced by immunoSEQ multiplex PCR, yet TCRdb's version contains in-frame clones alone and is incomplete. The table records 150,000 to 200,000 clones, approximately 85% of them present only once. Sample: PBMCs. The receptor set was obtained from a woman aged 45-65 years in good health and CMV-seronegative.

The chain employs TRBV5-6 and TRBJ2-1; 12 bases agree with TRBD1. V was pared by 5 bases and J by 2 bases, with 5 bases of the junction left unmatched. The CDR3 length is 16 residues. CDR1 is SGHDT and CDR2 is YYEEEE in the germline V gene. CDR3 loop: CASSGDRGLTYNEQFF. Here the CDR3 DNA reads TGTGCCAGCAGTGGGGACAGGGGGCTTACCTACAATGAGCAGTTCTTC.

This chain connects TRBV18 to TRBJ2-3; 10 bases align to TRBD2. The CDR3 consists of 14 residues. CDR1 is KGHSH and CDR2 is LQKENI in the germline V gene. Trimming cost V 6 bases and J 8 bases; bases outside gene matches: 8. The CDR3 DNA follows: TGTGCCAGCTCGAGCGGGAGGGCCCCCACTACGCAGTATTTT. Its protein product is CASSSGRAPTTQYF.

In its sample, this clone was seen a few times. The V gene is TRBV27, the J gene TRBJ2-7, with D maybe TRBD1 (6 bases). With 8 bases removed from V and 3 bases from J, the gap between germline ends came to 14 bases. From germline, CDR1 is MNHEY and CDR2 SMNVEV (reference sequence). The CDR3 spans 13 residues. The CDR3 is CASGQRTVYEQYF. The CDR3 DNA is TGTGCCAGCGGGCAACGGACAGTCTACGAGCAGTACTTC.

The V gene is TRBV10-3, the J gene TRBJ2-7, with 8 bases identical to TRBD1. The V gene end was trimmed by 4 bases and the J gene end by 2 bases; junction bases not matched to a gene: 4. Germline V gives CDR1 ENHRY, CDR2 SYGVKD. The CDR3 totals 14 residues. This chain's CDR3 is CAISGTGLAYEQYF. As DNA, the CDR3 is TGTGCCATCAGTGGGACAGGGCTTGCCTACGAGCAGTACTTC.

Concerning this clone itself: The sample contains more than one DNA sequence encoding this CDR3. The V call is TRBV27, the J call TRBJ2-7; 13 bases agree with TRBD2. Germline V lookup: CDR1 MNHEY, CDR2 SMNVEV (reference sequence). The CDR3 has 15 amino acids. V shed 4 bases and J 4 bases; nucleotides not matched to a gene: 4. The CDR3 spells CASSSLAGGRYEQYF. Written as DNA, the CDR3 is TGTGCCAGCAGTTCACTAGCGGGAGGGCGGTACGAGCAGTACTTC.

This sequence joins TRBV4-1 and TRBJ2-7; TRBD1 agrees at 11 bases. Germline V gene data show CDR1 as MGHRA and CDR2 as YSYEKL. CDR3 length: 15 amino acids. The junction had 5 bases not matched to a gene; V was cut back by 1 base and J by 6 bases. The CDR3 protein is CASSQGGQGGTEQYF. CDR3 DNA sequence: TGCGCCAGCAGCCAAGGGGGACAGGGGGGGACCGAGCAGTACTTC.

A few counts support this clone. The chain uses TRBV14 and TRBJ2-1, with a weak D call TRBD1 (5 bases). Deletions cut 2 bases from V and 6 bases from J, with 14 bases between. The CDR3 sequence is 15 residues long. Germline V gives CDR1 SGHDN, CDR2 FVKESK. The CDR3 DNA follows: TGTGCCAGCAGCCAAAGGCAGGGCTGGGGCAATGAGCAGTTCTTC. It encodes CASSQRQGWGNEQFF.

The rearrangement links TRBV29-1 to TRBJ2-7; 15 bases are shared with TRBD2. Germline CDR1 reads SQVTM; CDR2 reads ANQGSEA. The CDR3 runs to 16 residues. V shed 4 bases and J 7 bases; nucleotides not matched to a gene: 11. CDR3 coding DNA: TGCAGCGTTGGGGGACTAGCGGGAGGCACCGGAGTTGAGCAGTACTTC. This gives the protein CSVGGLAGGTGVEQYF.

The gene calls are TRBV30 and TRBJ1-5; 8 bases agree with TRBD1. V shed 5 bases, J shed 0 bases, and the junction held 3 bases outside the gene matches. Germline CDR1 and CDR2: GTSNPN and SVGIG (reference sequence). The CDR3 has 14 residues. The CDR3 loop is CAWGTGHSNQPQHF. DNA of the CDR3: TGTGCCTGGGGGACAGGTCATAGCAATCAGCCCCAGCATTTT.

About this clone: The junction departs from the called germline gene at one end, perhaps through a read error. The rearrangement joins TRBV4-1 to TRBJ2-7; D ambiguous. This CDR3 region has 15 residues. Germline CDR1 MGHRA, CDR2 YSYEKL. Here the CDR3 reads CASSQEVFGSYEQYF. The CDR3, as DNA: TGTGCCAGCAGCCAAGAAGTATTCGGTTCCTACGAGCAGTACTTC.

Comment on this clone: Other nucleotide sequences in the sample specify the same CDR3. The chain has TRBV6-5 and TRBJ1-5; possibly TRBD1 for D (6 bases). Trimming left V 4 bases short and J 1 base short, with 8 bases between. The CDR3 has 14 amino acids. In germline, CDR1 is MNHEY, CDR2 SVGAGI. The CDR3 is CASSFTGSNQPQHF. CDR3 DNA sequence: TGTGCCAGCAGTTTCACAGGGAGCAATCAGCCCCAGCATTTT.

This clone has just one count. This chain links TRBV19 with TRBJ1-6; D is unresolved. The germline V gene has CDR1 LNHDA and CDR2 SQIVND (reference sequence). The V end lost 5 bases, the J end lost 10 bases, and 15 bases lay between the germline ends. The CDR3 is 14 amino acids. The CDR3 is CASSWQVMGSPLHF. The CDR3 bases are TGTGCCAGTAGTTGGCAGGTTATGGGCTCACCCCTCCACTTT. Full variable domain (rest looked up from reference TRBV19 and TRBJ1-6): DGGITQSPKYLFRKEGQNVTLSCEQNLNHDAMYWYRQDPGQGLRLIYYSQIVNDFQKGDIAEGYSVSREKKESFPLTVTSAQKNPTAFYLCASSWQVMGSPLHFGNGTRLTVT.

This chain uses TRBV28 with TRBJ2-2; 9 nucleotides line up with TRBD2. The CDR3 loop spans 13 amino acids. Germline V gene sequence: CDR1 MDHEN, CDR2 SYDVKM. The V and J ends lost 6 bases and 9 bases, in that order; junction bases with no gene match: 5. CDR3 amino acids: CASRVSGSRELFF. The CDR3 DNA reads as TGTGCCAGCAGGGTTAGCGGGAGCCGGGAGCTGTTTTTT.

This clone was detected only once. This chain links TRBV7-9 with TRBJ1-1; TRBD1 matches 8 bases. V shed 4 bases and J 4 bases; nucleotides not matched to a gene: 8. The CDR3 is made up of 15 amino acids. Germline V gene lookup returns CDR1 SEHNR and CDR2 FQNEAQ (reference sequence). In nucleotides, the CDR3 is TGTGCCAGCAGCTCCCAGGACAGGGACGCCACTGAAGCTTTCTTT. Protein sequence: CASSSQDRDATEAFF.

This chain uses TRBV28 with TRBJ2-7; a possible D gene is TRBD1 (6 bases). Trimming removed 4 bases at V and 2 bases at J, with 9 bases between. The germline CDR1 and CDR2 sequences are MDHEN and SYDVKM. The CDR3 has 13 residues. The CDR3 bases are TGTGCCAGCAGTTACAGGGTTCCCTACGAGCAGTACTTC. Residues: CASSYRVPYEQYF.

The J gene is TRBJ1-5, the V gene TRBV18; 10 nucleotides match TRBD1. J lost 0 bases, V lost 3 bases, and 8 bases had no gene match. CDR3 length: 18 residues. Germline values: CDR1 KGHSH, CDR2 LQKENI. CDR3 coding DNA: TGTGCCAGCTCACCGGGGGACAGGGGACTTTATAGCAATCAGCCCCAGCATTTT. It translates to CASSPGDRGLYSNQPQHF.

In this sample, this clone turned up once. This rearrangement joins TRBV5-1 to TRBJ2-2, with 7 nucleotides matching TRBD1. The junction had 7 bases not matched to a gene; V was cut back by 7 bases and J by 4 bases. The CDR3 sequence is 14 residues long. Per germline, CDR1 SGHRS and CDR2 YFSETQ. CDR3 sequence: CASGTGQVTGELFF. CDR3 nucleotide sequence: TGCGCCAGCGGAACCGGACAGGTCACCGGGGAGCTGTTTTTT.

This clone has more than one count but fewer than ten. The gene calls are TRBV19 and TRBJ2-7; 13 bases agree with TRBD2. This CDR3 region has 17 residues. With 4 bases clipped from V and 6 bases from J, the junction kept 12 bases outside the gene matches. In germline, CDR1 is LNHDA, CDR2 SQIVND (reference sequence). CDR3 protein: CASSKGLAGATVGEQYF. The CDR3 nucleotides read TGTGCCAGTAGTAAAGGACTAGCGGGAGCTACGGTGGGCGAGCAGTACTTC.

J is TRBJ2-7 and V is TRBV28; no reliable D call. The CDR3 extends over 16 amino acids. The germline V gene has CDR1 MDHEN and CDR2 SYDVKM. V was cut by 5 bases and J by 0 bases, with 17 bases left in between. The CDR3 DNA reads as TGTGCCAGCAGTGGTTCGTCGCAGGTGAGCTCCTACGAGCAGTACTTC. It is translated as CASSGSSQVSSYEQYF. Drawing the rest from reference TRBV28 and TRBJ2-7, the complete variable domain is DVKVTQSSRYLVKRTGEKVFLECVQDMDHENMFWYRQDPGLGLRLIYFSYDVKMKEKGDIPEGYSVSREKKERFSLILESASTNQTSMYLCASSGSSQVSSYEQYFGPGTRLTVT.

This clone was recorded only once. The CDR3 DNA sequence: TGTGCCAGCAGCAGGGACAGGGGCACCGGGGAGCTGTTTTTT. Translated: CASSRDRGTGELFF. The chain couples TRBV7-6 to TRBJ2-2; 10 positions agree with TRBD1. V lost 5 bases, J lost 4 bases, and 1 base stayed unmatched. CDR1 SGHVS and CDR2 FNYEAQ come from the germline V gene. The CDR3 extends over 14 amino acids.

As concerns this clone: One junction end disagrees with the germline gene, perhaps due to a read error. V usage is TRBV7-9 and J usage is TRBJ2-1; D is unresolved. Germline CDR1 is SEHNR and CDR2 is FQNEAQ (reference sequence). There are 15 residues in the CDR3. The CDR3 here is CSSKGDWRIYNEQFF. CDR3 nucleotide sequence: TGTTCCAGCAAAGGCGACTGGCGGATTTACAATGAGCAGTTCTTC.

This clone has just a few counts. The rearrangement joins TRBV28 to TRBJ1-2, with 7 bases that match TRBD1. Germline V gene sequence: CDR1 MDHEN, CDR2 SYDVKM. Trimming cost V 8 bases and J 5 bases; bases outside gene matches: 23. This CDR3 contains 18 residues. The CDR3 sequence: CASLRPVGIPGGRYGYTF. The DNA of the CDR3 is TGTGCCAGCCTCCGGCCCGTCGGTATTCCAGGGGGGAGGTATGGCTACACCTTC.

The chain couples TRBV2 to TRBJ1-3; tentative D call: TRBD1 (5 bases). CDR3 size: 15 residues. Per germline, CDR1 SNHLY and CDR2 FYNNEI. Trimming shortened V by 5 bases and J by 0 bases, and 11 bases separated the two germline ends. The chain's CDR3 is CASSLDRSSGNTIYF. The CDR3 DNA reads as TGTGCCAGCAGTCTTGACAGAAGCTCTGGAAACACCATATATTTT.

In nucleotides, the CDR3 is TGCAGCGTTGGCCCGGGGGGTACGCAGTATTTT. Amino acids: CSVGPGGTQYF. The chain combines TRBV29-1 with TRBJ2-3; 7 nucleotides match TRBD2. Germline CDR1 reads SQVTM; CDR2 reads ANQGSEA. This CDR3 has 11 residues. Trimming cost V 4 bases and J 8 bases; bases outside gene matches: 3.

The rearrangement links TRBV28 to TRBJ1-2, with TRBD1 as a possible D gene (5 bases). Germline loops: CDR1 MDHEN, CDR2 SYDVKM. The CDR3 loop spans 13 amino acids. Deletions cut 1 base from V and 8 bases from J, with 11 bases between. The CDR3 reads CASSLYRSEGYTF. The CDR3 DNA sequence: TGTGCCAGCAGTTTATACAGGTCAGAGGGCTACACCTTC.

The genes are TRBV13 and TRBJ2-7; D possibly corresponds to TRBD2 (6 bases). The V end lost 2 bases, the J end lost 2 bases, and 10 bases lay between the germline ends. CDR1 and CDR2 from the germline V gene are PRHDT and FYEKMQ (reference sequence). The CDR3 sequence is 14 residues long. Written as DNA, the CDR3 is TGTGCCAGCAGCTTAAGTAGCGGAACCTACGAGCAGTACTTC. Protein sequence: CASSLSSGTYEQYF.

The rearrangement links TRBV5-6 to TRBJ1-1; 11 nucleotides line up with TRBD1. CDR3 length equals 16 residues. V trimming: 3 bases; J trimming: 0 bases; junction bases outside the gene matches: 4. Germline loops: CDR1 SGHDT, CDR2 YYEEEE. This chain's CDR3 is CASSSDRGRLNTEAFF. The CDR3 bases are TGTGCCAGCAGCTCGGACAGGGGGCGCCTGAACACTGAAGCTTTCTTT.

The chain links TRBV25-1 to TRBJ1-2; 8 bases are shared with TRBD1. After removal of 4 bases from V and 2 bases from J, the junction contained 3 bases not matched to a gene. Germline lookup yields CDR1 MGHDK and CDR2 SYGVNS. This CDR3 has 14 amino acids. In DNA, the CDR3 is TGTGCCAGCAGTGGGACAGGGTCGAACTATGGCTACACCTTC. Translating it yields CASSGTGSNYGYTF.